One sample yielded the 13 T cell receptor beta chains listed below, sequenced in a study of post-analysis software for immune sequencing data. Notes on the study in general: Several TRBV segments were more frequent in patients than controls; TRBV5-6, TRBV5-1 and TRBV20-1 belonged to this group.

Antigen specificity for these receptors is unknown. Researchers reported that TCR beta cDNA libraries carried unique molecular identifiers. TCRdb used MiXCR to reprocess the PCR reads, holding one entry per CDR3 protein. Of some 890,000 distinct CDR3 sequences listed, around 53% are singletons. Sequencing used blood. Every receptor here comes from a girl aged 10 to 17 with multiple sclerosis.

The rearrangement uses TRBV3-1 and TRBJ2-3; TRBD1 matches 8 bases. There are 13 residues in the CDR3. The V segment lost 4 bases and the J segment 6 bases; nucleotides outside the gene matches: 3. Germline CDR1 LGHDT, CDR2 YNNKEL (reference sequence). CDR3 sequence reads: CASSRTGSDTQYF. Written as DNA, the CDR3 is TGTGCCAGCAGCCGGACAGGGTCGGATACGCAGTATTTT.

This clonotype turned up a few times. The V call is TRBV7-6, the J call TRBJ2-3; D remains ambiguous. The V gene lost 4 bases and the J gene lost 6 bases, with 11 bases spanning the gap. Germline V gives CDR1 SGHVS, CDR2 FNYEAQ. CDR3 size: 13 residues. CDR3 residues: CASSSLFRDTQYF. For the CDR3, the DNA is TGTGCCAGCAGCTCACTATTCCGGGATACGCAGTATTTT.

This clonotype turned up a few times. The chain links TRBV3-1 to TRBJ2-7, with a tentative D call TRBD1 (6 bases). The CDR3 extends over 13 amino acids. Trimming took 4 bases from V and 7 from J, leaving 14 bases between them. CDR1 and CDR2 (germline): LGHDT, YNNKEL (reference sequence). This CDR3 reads CASSLRTEEEQYF. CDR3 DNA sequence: TGTGCCAGCAGCCTCCGGACAGAGGAAGAGCAGTACTTC.

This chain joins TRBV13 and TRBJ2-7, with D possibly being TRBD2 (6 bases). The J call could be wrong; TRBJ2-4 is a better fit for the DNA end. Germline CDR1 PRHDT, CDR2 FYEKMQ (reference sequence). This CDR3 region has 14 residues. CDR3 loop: CASSFGGLANIQYF. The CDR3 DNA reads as TGTGCCAGCAGCTTTGGAGGGTTGGCAAACATTCAGTACTTC.

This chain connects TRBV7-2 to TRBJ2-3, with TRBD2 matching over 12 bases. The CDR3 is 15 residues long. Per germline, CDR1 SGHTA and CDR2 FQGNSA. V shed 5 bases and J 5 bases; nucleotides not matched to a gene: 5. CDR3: CASSRTSGAGDTQYF. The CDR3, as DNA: TGTGCCAGCAGCCGGACTAGCGGGGCTGGAGATACGCAGTATTTT.

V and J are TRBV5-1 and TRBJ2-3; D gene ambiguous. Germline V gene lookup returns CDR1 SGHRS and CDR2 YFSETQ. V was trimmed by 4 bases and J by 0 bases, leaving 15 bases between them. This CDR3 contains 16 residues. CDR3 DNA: TGCGCCAGCAGCCCCGACCCCCCAGCCAGCACAGATACGCAGTATTTT. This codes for CASSPDPPASTDTQYF. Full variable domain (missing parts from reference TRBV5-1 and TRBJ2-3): KAGVTQTPRYLIKTRGQQVTLSCSPISGHRSVSWYQQTPGQGLQFLFEYFSETQRNKGNFPGRFSGRQFSNSRSEMNVSTLELGDSALYLCASSPDPPASTDTQYFGPGTRLTVL.

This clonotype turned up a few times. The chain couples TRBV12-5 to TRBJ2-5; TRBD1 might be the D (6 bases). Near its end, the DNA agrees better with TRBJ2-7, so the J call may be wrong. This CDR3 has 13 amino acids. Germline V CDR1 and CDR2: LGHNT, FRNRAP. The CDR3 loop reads CASGVDRPREQYF. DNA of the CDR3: TGTGCTAGTGGAGTAGACAGGCCCCGCGAGCAGTACTTC.

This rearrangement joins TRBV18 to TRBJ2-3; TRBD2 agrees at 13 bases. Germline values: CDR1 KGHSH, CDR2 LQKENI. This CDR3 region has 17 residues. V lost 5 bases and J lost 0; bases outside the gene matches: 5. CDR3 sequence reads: CASSTSGRALSTDTQYF. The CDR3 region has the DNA TGTGCCAGCTCAACTAGCGGGAGGGCCCTCAGCACAGATACGCAGTATTTT.

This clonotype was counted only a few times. The CDR3 DNA follows: TGTGCCAGCAGTTACCCGAGGACGAAGGGATCCTACGAGCAGTACTTC. Amino acid sequence: CASSYPRTKGSYEQYF. The rearrangement links TRBV6-6 to TRBJ2-7, with D hard to call. V lost 2 bases to trimming and J lost 1 base, with 15 bases between them. CDR1 is MNHNY and CDR2 is SVGAGI in the germline V gene (reference sequence). The CDR3 totals 16 residues.

This chain's CDR3 is CASSARLVHEQFF. DNA of the CDR3: TGTGCCAGCAGTGCACGACTAGTTCATGAGCAGTTCTTC. The chain combines TRBV6-5 with TRBJ2-1; tentatively, D is TRBD2 (6 bases). Germline lookup yields CDR1 MNHEY and CDR2 SVGAGI. The V end lost 5 bases, the J end lost 8 bases, and 13 bases lay between the germline ends. The CDR3 runs 13 residues.

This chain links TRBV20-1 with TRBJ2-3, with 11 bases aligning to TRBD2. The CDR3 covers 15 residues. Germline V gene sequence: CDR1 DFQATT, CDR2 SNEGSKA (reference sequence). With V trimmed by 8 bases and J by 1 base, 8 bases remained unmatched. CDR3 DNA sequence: TGCAGTACTGTACTAGCGGGAGTGGGCACAGATACGCAGTATTTT. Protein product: CSTVLAGVGTDTQYF.

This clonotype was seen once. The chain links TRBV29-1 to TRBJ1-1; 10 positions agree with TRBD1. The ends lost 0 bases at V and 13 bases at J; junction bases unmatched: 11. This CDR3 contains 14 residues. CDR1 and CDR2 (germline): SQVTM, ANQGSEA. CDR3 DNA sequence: TGCAGCGTTGAAGATCGAAGGGACAGGGGTTTTGATTTCTTT. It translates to CSVEDRRDRGFDFF.

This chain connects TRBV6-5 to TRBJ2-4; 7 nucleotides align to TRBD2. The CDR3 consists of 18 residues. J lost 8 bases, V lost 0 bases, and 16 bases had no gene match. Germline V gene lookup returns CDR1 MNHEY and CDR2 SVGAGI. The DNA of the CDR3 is TGTGCCAGCAGTTACTCGGTTACGGCTAGCGGAGGGGTGGACATTCAGTACTTC. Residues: CASSYSVTASGGVDIQYF.